The 27 T cell receptor beta chains below all came from one sample that was sequenced in a study of T cells in Graves' hyperthyroidism and ophthalmopathy. TCR beta CDR3 regions were amplified from RNA. A set of HTBI primers served as the primers for a first-round RT-PCR of the TCR CDR3. MiXCR, applied by TCRdb to the multiplex PCR reads, yields one record per CDR3 protein. The table includes 400,000 to 500,000 distinct CDR3 sequences, 12% to 15% detected once. Sequencing was done on a sample of blood. These receptors were taken from a woman aged 18-29 years with Graves' hyperthyroidism.

This clonotype was counted at least ten times. The chain uses TRBV20-1 and TRBJ2-3; 7 bases are a match to TRBD2. This CDR3 has 15 amino acids. V trimming: 3 bases; J trimming: 1 base; junction bases outside the gene matches: 7. Germline CDR1 DFQATT, CDR2 SNEGSKA (reference sequence). The CDR3 here is CSASGRSGGTDTQYF. DNA for the CDR3: TGCAGTGCTAGCGGGAGGTCGGGGGGCACAGATACGCAGTATTTT.

This clonotype was counted ten times or more. The chain has TRBV12-3 or TRBV12-4 and TRBJ2-1; TRBD1 matches 7 bases. Trimming took 7 bases from V and 2 from J; bases not matched to a gene: 8. This CDR3 comprises 15 residues. CDR3 amino acids: CASNRQGQAYNEQFF. The DNA of the CDR3 is TGTGCCAGCAACAGACAGGGCCAAGCCTACAATGAGCAGTTCTTC.

The table lists this clonotype with many counts. The gene calls are TRBV29-1 and TRBJ1-1, with D perhaps matching TRBD1 (5 bases). CDR1 is SQVTM and CDR2 is ANQGSEA in the germline V gene. Trimming took 7 bases from V and 5 from J, leaving 23 bases between them. The CDR3 has 15 amino acids. For the CDR3, the DNA is TGCAGCGCCGTACGGGGACCCTCCCAGGATACTGAAGCTTTCTTT. Translated: CSAVRGPSQDTEAFF.

This clonotype was recorded a few times. The rearrangement links TRBV11-3 to TRBJ2-7; TRBD2 is a possible D gene (6 bases). This CDR3 has 13 amino acids. Germline assignment: CDR1 SGHNT and CDR2 YENEEA. V was pared by 2 bases and J by 6 bases, with 11 bases between. For the CDR3, the DNA is TGTGCCAGCAGCTTAAGGAGGGGCGGCGAGCAGTACTTC. Protein product: CASSLRRGGEQYF.

This clonotype was counted ten times or more. The chain joins TRBV6-1 to TRBJ2-4; 7 bases match TRBD2. Germline values: CDR1 MNHNS, CDR2 SASEGT. V was pared by 8 bases and J by 9 bases, with 7 bases of the junction left unmatched. CDR3 length equals 12 residues. The CDR3 nucleotides are TGTGCCAGCGGGAGGGAAAGCGGCATTCAGTACTTC. This gives the protein CASGRESGIQYF.

V is TRBV6-2 or TRBV6-3 and J is TRBJ1-6; D is uncertain. This CDR3 is built from 12 residues. From germline, CDR1 is MNHEY and CDR2 SVGEGT. V dropped 4 bases and J dropped 7 bases, with 5 bases sitting between them. The CDR3 protein is CASSWGNSPLHF. The CDR3 DNA follows: TGTGCCAGCAGTTGGGGAAATTCACCCCTCCACTTT.

This clonotype has only a few counts. The chain uses TRBV29-1 and TRBJ2-7; D gene uncertain. Germline CDR1 is SQVTM and CDR2 is ANQGSEA. V was clipped by 1 base and J by 3 bases, with 4 bases between them. The CDR3 is 11 residues long. CDR3 DNA: TGCAGCGTTGAAGTCGGCTACGAGCAGTACTTC. It codes for CSVEVGYEQYF.

The V call is TRBV3-1, the J call TRBJ2-1; 13 bases are shared with TRBD2. Trimming took 1 base from V and 6 from J; bases not matched to a gene: 6. From germline, CDR1 is LGHDT and CDR2 YNNKEL (reference sequence). This CDR3 is built from 17 residues. CDR3 bases: TGTGCCAGCAGCCAAGTCCTACTAGCGGGAGGGCCCAATGAGCAGTTCTTC. Translating gives CASSQVLLAGGPNEQFF.

This clonotype has only a few counts. V and J are TRBV5-4 and TRBJ2-6; either TRBD1 or TRBD2 may supply D (5 bases each). The germline gives CDR1 SGHNT, CDR2 YYREEE (reference sequence). V shed 6 bases and J shed 4 bases, with 17 bases lying between them. The CDR3 totals 16 residues. This CDR3 is CASTPFMGPGANVLTF. The CDR3 bases are TGTGCCAGCACCCCCTTCATGGGACCAGGGGCCAACGTCCTGACTTTC.

This clonotype was counted many times. V gene TRBV28 combines with J gene TRBJ1-5; D is possibly TRBD1 (6 bases). Germline values: CDR1 MDHEN, CDR2 SYDVKM. The V end lost 6 bases, the J end lost 0 bases, and 12 bases lay between the germline ends. The CDR3 has 15 residues. CDR3 amino acids: CASSLRGASNQPQHF. CDR3 nucleotide sequence: TGTGCCAGCAGCCTAAGGGGGGCTAGCAATCAGCCCCAGCATTTT.

This clonotype was observed at least ten times. This chain joins TRBV27 and TRBJ2-1, with 9 bases identical to TRBD2. Germline V CDR1 and CDR2: MNHEY, SMNVEV (reference sequence). There are 16 residues in the CDR3. Trimming removed 3 bases from V and 6 bases from J; junction bases left unmatched: 9. CDR3 region: CASSFYSGSRGNEQFF. The CDR3 region has the DNA TGTGCCAGCAGTTTTTATAGCGGGAGTAGGGGCAATGAGCAGTTCTTC.

The DNA for the CDR3 is TGTGCCAGCAGAGTTGACAGCCTGAACACTGAAGCTTTCTTT. This sequence encodes CASRVDSLNTEAFF. The genes are TRBV2 and TRBJ1-1; D is possibly TRBD1 (5 bases). CDR3 size: 14 residues. The V gene lost 6 bases and the J gene lost 0 bases, with 11 bases spanning the gap. Germline V gene lookup returns CDR1 SNHLY and CDR2 FYNNEI. The whole variable domain, filled in from reference TRBV2 and TRBJ1-1, reads EPEVTQTPSHQVTQMGQEVILRCVPISNHLYFYWYRQILGQKVEFLVSFYNNEISEKSEIFDDQFSVERPDGSNFTLKIRSTKLEDSAMYFCASRVDSLNTEAFFGQGTRLTVV.

This clonotype has a handful of counts. The chain has TRBV7-8 and TRBJ2-7, with no clear D. This CDR3 contains 14 residues. Per germline, CDR1 SGHVS and CDR2 FQNEAQ. V was pared by 7 bases and J by 2 bases, with 15 bases between. CDR3 loop: CASTPSPGPYEQYF. DNA of the CDR3: TGTGCCAGCACCCCCTCTCCCGGACCCTACGAGCAGTACTTC.

This clonotype has a handful of counts. This chain joins TRBV15 and TRBJ2-7, with no clear D. Trimming cost V 0 bases and J 4 bases, with 7 bases left between them. CDR1 and CDR2 from the germline V gene are LNHNV and YYDKDF (reference sequence). CDR3 length: 13 amino acids. In DNA, the CDR3 is TGTGCCACCAGCAGAGATCAACAGTACGAGCAGTACTTC. Translating it yields CATSRDQQYEQYF.

This clonotype was detected many times. J is TRBJ1-1 and V is TRBV28; D may be TRBD1 (5 bases). This CDR3 is built from 15 residues. Germline CDR1 MDHEN, CDR2 SYDVKM. Trimming took 2 bases from V and 0 from J, leaving 10 bases between them. For the CDR3, the DNA is TGTGCCAGCAGTTTAGGAGGGGCCGTGAACACTGAAGCTTTCTTT. Amino acids: CASSLGGAVNTEAFF. Complete variable domain (other parts from reference TRBV28 and TRBJ1-1): DVKVTQSSRYLVKRTGEKVFLECVQDMDHENMFWYRQDPGLGLRLIYFSYDVKMKEKGDIPEGYSVSREKKERFSLILESASTNQTSMYLCASSLGGAVNTEAFFGQGTRLTVV.

This clonotype was counted at least ten times. The chain recombines TRBV20-1 with TRBJ1-2; D possibly corresponds to TRBD1 (6 bases). V was cut by 6 bases and J by 5 bases, with 19 bases left in between. The CDR3 sequence is 14 residues long. The germline CDR1 and CDR2 sequences are DFQATT and SNEGSKA (reference sequence). The CDR3 DNA reads as TGCAGTGCCACGGATACAGGGCTACGGTATGGCTACACCTTC. As protein: CSATDTGLRYGYTF.

This clonotype was observed many times. CDR3 sequence reads: CASRHRTGGSPEAFF. The CDR3 DNA reads as TGTGCCAGCAGACATCGGACAGGGGGCAGCCCTGAAGCTTTCTTT. The J gene is TRBJ1-1, the V gene TRBV12-3 or TRBV12-4, with 11 nucleotides matching TRBD1. The length of the CDR3 is 15 residues. Trimming took 6 bases from V and 6 from J; bases not matched to a gene: 9.

This clonotype was seen a handful of times. This chain links TRBV29-1 with TRBJ2-7; 7 positions agree with TRBD1. From germline, CDR1 is SQVTM and CDR2 ANQGSEA. V dropped 4 bases and J dropped 4; count of bases not matched to a gene: 7. The CDR3 is made up of 13 amino acids. The CDR3 DNA follows: TGCAGCGTTGTGTGGCAGGGGGTGTACGAGCAGTACTTC. Amino acids: CSVVWQGVYEQYF.

This clonotype was picked up many times. The chain recombines TRBV24-1 with TRBJ1-5, with D possibly matching TRBD1 (6 bases). Germline CDR1 is KGHDR and CDR2 is SFDVKD. The CDR3 has 13 residues. Deletions cut 4 bases from V and 7 bases from J, with 10 bases between. The CDR3 protein is CATSDSGAQPQHF. For the CDR3, the DNA is TGTGCCACCAGTGACTCGGGGGCCCAGCCCCAGCATTTT.

This clonotype occurred many times. The chain employs TRBV3-1 and TRBJ2-5, with TRBD2 identical over 10 bases. This CDR3 contains 15 residues. After removal of 0 bases from V and 3 bases from J, the junction contained 1 base not matched to a gene. The V gene's germline CDR1 is LGHDT and CDR2 YNNKEL (reference sequence). The CDR3 sequence: CASSQDLAGEETQYF. CDR3 sequence (DNA): TGTGCCAGCAGCCAAGATCTAGCGGGAGAAGAGACCCAGTACTTC.

The table lists this clonotype with many counts. DNA of the CDR3: TGTGCCAGCAGCTTAGCACTAGCGGGAGAACCCTACGAGCAGTACTTC. Translating it yields CASSLALAGEPYEQYF. The chain couples TRBV7-8 to TRBJ2-7; 11 bases fit TRBD2. Germline V gene data show CDR1 as SGHVS and CDR2 as FQNEAQ. CDR3 length equals 16 residues. J lost 2 bases, V lost 0 bases, and 3 bases had no gene match. The full variable domain, completed using reference TRBV7-8 and TRBJ2-7, is GAGVSQSPRYKVAKRGQDVALRCDPISGHVSLFWYQQALGQGPEFLTYFQNEAQLDKSGLPSDRFFAERPEGSVSTLKIQRTQQEDSAVYLCASSLALAGEPYEQYFGPGTRLTVT.

In this sample, this clonotype turned up many times. Here the CDR3 reads CASSSRRLAGGRSDTQYF. Here the CDR3 DNA reads TGTGCCAGCAGTTCCCGCCGGCTAGCGGGAGGGCGCTCAGATACGCAGTATTTT. V usage is TRBV6-2 or TRBV6-3 and J usage is TRBJ2-3; 12 nucleotides line up with TRBD2. Trimming cost V 4 bases and J 4 bases; bases outside gene matches: 12. Per germline, CDR1 MNHEY and CDR2 SVGEGT. This CDR3 region has 18 residues.

This clonotype has at least ten counts. This chain links TRBV6-1 with TRBJ1-2, with TRBD1 matching over 7 bases. The CDR3 totals 15 residues. The trim removed 7 bases at V and 3 bases at J, leaving 11 bases unmatched. Germline assignment: CDR1 MNHNS and CDR2 SASEGT. The CDR3 here is CASTASPGGDYGYTF. DNA of the CDR3: TGTGCCAGCACCGCTTCCCCAGGGGGAGACTATGGCTACACCTTC.

This clonotype was counted many times. The rearrangement joins TRBV27 to TRBJ1-5; 11 nucleotides line up with TRBD1. CDR1 and CDR2 (germline): MNHEY, SMNVEV (reference sequence). The length of the CDR3 is 16 residues. V dropped 5 bases and J dropped 6; count of bases not matched to a gene: 9. This CDR3 reads CASSPRTGGWSQPQHF. The CDR3 region has the DNA TGTGCCAGCAGTCCTCGGACAGGGGGCTGGAGTCAGCCCCAGCATTTT.

About this clonotype: A much larger clone differs from this one at a single base, so this may be a read error. CDR3 protein: CAWSSPSRRALYEQYF. The CDR3 DNA reads TGTGCCTGGAGTTCTCCTAGCAGGAGGGCCCTCTACGAGCAGTACTTC. The chain carries TRBV30 and TRBJ2-7; D is perhaps TRBD2 (6 bases). The germline V and J ends were trimmed by 2 bases and 3 bases, with 20 bases remaining between them. The germline V gene has CDR1 GTSNPN and CDR2 SVGIG (reference sequence). CDR3 length: 16 residues.

This clonotype occurred many times. The rearrangement uses TRBV3-1 and TRBJ2-1; D is ambiguous. Germline V gene data show CDR1 as LGHDT and CDR2 as YNNKEL (reference sequence). CDR3 size: 12 residues. V lost 4 bases and J 8 bases, leaving 9 bases between the germline ends. CDR3 sequence reads: CASSPLGDEQFF. CDR3 sequence (DNA): TGTGCCAGCAGCCCCTTGGGTGATGAGCAGTTCTTC.

This clonotype has only one observation. This chain links TRBV5-1 with TRBJ2-3, with D perhaps given as TRBD1 or TRBD2 (6 bases each). CDR3 length equals 18 residues. The germline V gene encodes CDR1 SGHRS and CDR2 YFSETQ. V was clipped by 2 bases and J by 3 bases, with 22 bases between them. The CDR3 DNA is TGCGCCAGCAGCTTTTGGTCATTACAGGGTGCGGGAACAGATACGCAGTATTTT. Its protein product is CASSFWSLQGAGTDTQYF. The full variable domain, rest sourced from reference TRBV5-1 and TRBJ2-3, is KAGVTQTPRYLIKTRGQQVTLSCSPISGHRSVSWYQQTPGQGLQFLFEYFSETQRNKGNFPGRFSGRQFSNSRSEMNVSTLELGDSALYLCASSFWSLQGAGTDTQYFGPGTRLTVL.